This T cell receptor (beta chain) was obtained from a study of blood T cell repertoires in COVID-19. Study in general: Acute and convalescent COVID-19 specimens originated in the United States, Italy and Spain. T cells, B-cell-depleted T cells, or PBMCs provided the cDNA or gDNA that served as material.

Under the authors' procedure: Estimates of nucleated cell counts were drawn from the amplification of reference gene primers. Sequenced by immunoSEQ multiplex PCR; TCRdb stores in-frame clones only, minus some. Clone size and the V and J calls come from that table; the DNA yielded D and trimming. The sample has 120,000 to 150,000 clones; over 80% are singletons. Germline values: CDR1 SNHLY, CDR2 FYNNEI. The CDR3 loop spans 14 amino acids. V gave up 5 bases and J gave up 1 base, with 11 bases separating them. The source is a woman older than 75 with acute or convalescent COVID-19. The chain joins TRBV2 to TRBJ1-1; tentative D call: TRBD1 (5 bases). Sample: peripheral blood. CDR3 nucleotide sequence: TGTGCCAGCAGTCTGGGGGGGACGAACACTGAAGCTTTCTTT. Its translation: CASSLGGTNTEAFF.